This is a list of T cell receptor beta chains from one sample in a study of T cell changes during pregnancy in multiple sclerosis. Repertoires were generated with immunoSEQ multiplex PCR, while TCRdb's copy carries only in-frame clones and drops some. The sample holds approximately 94,000 clones, 92% seen once. The sample consisted of peripheral blood, taken after pregnancy. These receptors all come from a female donor with multiple sclerosis, enrolled in a pregnancy study. CDR3s include the opening cysteine and the closing phenylalanine or tryptophan. A D gene is named only where the DNA matches it firmly. Rows may omit the clone size; those that give it use once, few, many or a size class.

d_call v_call clone_size cdr3_aa
NA TRBV12-5 NA CASGLSTIPGNTEAFF
TRBD1 TRBV27 NA CASRVRTGGTYEQYF
TRBD2 TRBV11-2 NA CASSLVSGIPGELFF
TRBD2 TRBV5-6 NA CASSFPRLRLASDTQYF
TRBD1 TRBV7-6 NA CASSLSTGGVYGYTF
NA TRBV28 NA CASSTGHSVFKQYF
NA TRBV5-4 NA CASSPGRDKNIQYF
NA TRBV5-6 once CASSLGGFHEQYF
TRBD1 TRBV27 NA CASKGANGPQHF
TRBD1 TRBV5-4 NA CASSLYARGLIAQYF
NA TRBV7-2 NA CASSLGGGNQPQHF
TRBD2 TRBV27 NA CASSSGTSGRRWNEQFF
NA TRBV4-1 NA CASSQDPQRRDEQYF
NA TRBV14 NA CASSQARPGTQYF
TRBD2 TRBV28 NA CASSLSLAGRGEQFF
TRBD1 TRBV28 NA CASSIRGQAYEQYF
TRBD2 TRBV27 NA CASRSAGVLRNEQFF
NA TRBV19 NA CASSMGGDQPQHF
TRBD1 TRBV4-3 NA CASSQTPQGAREQYF
NA TRBV19 once CASSEGNTDTQYF
TRBD1 TRBV6-6 NA CASSRQGARGANVLTF
NA TRBV28 NA CASSPGQRVSYEQYF
NA TRBV5-6 NA CASSLVNQPQHF
TRBD1 TRBV19 NA CASTDGDRSGETQYF
NA TRBV7-6 NA CASSPIIDSSYEQYF
TRBD1 TRBV19 once CASSTAGTGSETQYF
TRBD1 TRBV7-8 NA CASSPNRGGNSPLHF
NA TRBV29-1 NA CSVGAGEDGEQFF
NA TRBV4-3 NA CASSQDRLYTGELFF
NA TRBV5-4 NA CASSLDSTNTGELFF
TRBD2 TRBV28 NA CASRLAGAPSYEQYF
NA TRBV5-4 NA CASSSGRDITEAFF
NA TRBV7-6 NA CASSHPIGGGDTEAFF
TRBD1 TRBV14 few CASSQENYRGFQETQYF
NA TRBV9 NA CASSVGQTTYNEQFF
NA TRBV5-1 NA CASSLVPSLLTDTQYF
TRBD2 TRBV5-4 NA CASSLVSGGTYEQYF
NA TRBV19 NA CASSIRGANEKLFF
TRBD2 TRBV4-2 NA CASSQGLNSGSSDGETQYF
TRBD1 TRBV6-5 NA CASSLRQGNQPQHF
NA TRBV28 NA CASVGNRGGGEKLFF
NA TRBV7-2 once CASSLFRRDGEKLFF
NA TRBV5-4 NA CASSLGQITTLRYGYTF